A single sample gave rise to the 8 T cell receptor beta chains below, sequenced in a study of blood T cell repertoires in COVID-19. The method was immunoSEQ multiplex PCR; TCRdb's version includes in-frame clones alone and lacks a portion of them. The profile shows about 170,000 clones, around 91% of them singletons. The sample was PBMCs or T cells enriched from blood (not recorded which). The receptors originated from a woman aged 18 to 35 who had recovered from COVID-19.

The rearrangement uses TRBV28 and TRBJ2-7; D is uncertain. CDR1 is MDHEN and CDR2 is SYDVKM in the germline V gene. V was pared by 5 bases and J by 3 bases, with 2 bases between. This CDR3 contains 10 residues. The CDR3 reads CASSRYEQYF. The CDR3 DNA reads as TGTGCCAGCAGTCGCTACGAGCAGTACTTC.

This chain connects TRBV19 to TRBJ2-7; TRBD1 might be the D (5 bases). Germline CDR1 LNHDA, CDR2 SQIVND (reference sequence). V was clipped by 2 bases and J by 2 bases, with 19 bases between them. This CDR3 is 17 amino acids long. The CDR3 region is CASSIQGRPGDPYEQYF. DNA of the CDR3: TGTGCCAGTAGTATACAGGGTAGGCCGGGCGATCCCTACGAGCAGTACTTC. The full variable domain, in which reference TRBV19 and TRBJ2-7 provide the parts outside the CDR3, is DGGITQSPKYLFRKEGQNVTLSCEQNLNHDAMYWYRQDPGQGLRLIYYSQIVNDFQKGDIAEGYSVSREKKESFPLTVTSAQKNPTAFYLCASSIQGRPGDPYEQYFGPGTRLTVT.

The chain recombines TRBV5-1 with TRBJ2-1, with TRBD2 matching over 8 bases. Germline loops: CDR1 SGHRS, CDR2 YFSETQ. V lost 7 bases to trimming and J lost 9 bases; unmatched junction nucleotides: 21. The CDR3 runs to 17 residues. The CDR3 DNA follows: TGCGCCAGCGTCCCCGGGGGGGGGCCTCCCCTCACAGGTGAGCAGTTCTTC. It yields the protein CASVPGGGPPLTGEQFF.

This clone was seen only once. V is TRBV12-2 and J is TRBJ2-4; the DNA was not used to check the table's D call, TRBD2. TRBV12-2 is labeled a pseudogene. The CDR3 extends over 17 amino acids. The DNA for the CDR3 is TGTGCAAGTCGCTTAGCGTCTAGCGGGATAGCCAAAAACATTCAGTACTTC. It translates to CASRLASSGIAKNIQYF.

The gene calls are TRBV6-4 and TRBJ1-1; D remains unclear. CDR1 and CDR2 from the germline V gene are MRHNA and SNTAGT. The CDR3 runs 14 residues. Deletions cut 4 bases from V and 4 bases from J, with 13 bases between. For the CDR3, the DNA is TGTGCCAGCAGTGCCCAGGAGGAGGGCACTGAAGCTTTCTTT. This encodes CASSAQEEGTEAFF.

In its sample, this clone was seen a few times. The V call is TRBV7-8, the J call TRBJ2-1; 7 bases map to TRBD2. Germline CDR1 and CDR2: SGHVS and FQNEAQ. The CDR3 sequence is 14 residues long. V lost 5 bases to trimming and J lost 13 bases; unmatched junction nucleotides: 14. CDR3 loop: CASSRGTGGGRQFF. Written as DNA, the CDR3 is TGTGCCAGCAGCCGCGGGACCGGGGGAGGGCGTCAGTTCTTC.

J is TRBJ1-2 and V is TRBV6-6; the match to TRBD1 covers 9 bases. V was clipped by 5 bases and J by 3 bases; unmatched bases: 7. Germline V gene data show CDR1 as MNHNY and CDR2 as SVGAGI (reference sequence). CDR3 length: 15 amino acids. Here the CDR3 reads CASSARTGEDYGYTF. The CDR3 bases are TGTGCCAGCAGTGCTCGGACAGGGGAGGACTATGGCTACACCTTC.

This chain joins TRBV12-5 and TRBJ2-7, with D unresolved. The V gene lost 6 bases and the J gene lost 3 bases, with 15 bases spanning the gap. Germline assignment: CDR1 LGHNT and CDR2 FRNRAP. The CDR3 is 14 amino acids. CDR3 sequence: CASGRTTDNYEQYF. The CDR3 region has the DNA TGTGCTAGTGGCCGTACCACCGACAACTACGAGCAGTACTTC.